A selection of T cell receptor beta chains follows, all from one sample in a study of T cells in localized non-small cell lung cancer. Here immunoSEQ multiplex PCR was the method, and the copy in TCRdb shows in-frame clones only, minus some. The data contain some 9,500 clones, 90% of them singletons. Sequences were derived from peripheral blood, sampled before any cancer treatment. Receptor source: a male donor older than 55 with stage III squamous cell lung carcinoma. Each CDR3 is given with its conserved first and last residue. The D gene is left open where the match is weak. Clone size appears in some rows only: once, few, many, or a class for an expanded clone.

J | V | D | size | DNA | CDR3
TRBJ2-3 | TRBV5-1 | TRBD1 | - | TGCGCCAGCAGCTTGGTGACAGGGTTCACAGATACGCAGTATTTT | CASSLVTGFTDTQYF
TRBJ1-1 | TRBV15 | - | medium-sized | TGTGCCACCAGCAGAGATTTGGCAGGGACTGAAGCTTTCTTT | CATSRDLAGTEAFF
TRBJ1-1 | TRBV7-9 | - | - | TGTGCCAGCAGCTTATCCAGGGATGACACTGAAGCTTTCTTT | CASSLSRDDTEAFF
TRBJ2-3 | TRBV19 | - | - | TGTGCCAGTAGCTCGGAGGGGGCGCCTAGCACAGATACGCAGTATTTT | CASSSEGAPSTDTQYF
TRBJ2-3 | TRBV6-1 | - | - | TGTGCCAGCAGTGAAACGGGGAGCACAGATACGCAGTATTTT | CASSETGSTDTQYF
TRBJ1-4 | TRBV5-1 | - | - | TGCGCCAGCAGCTTGAGGAGGGGGGTTGAGGAAAAACTGTTTTTT | CASSLRRGVEEKLFF
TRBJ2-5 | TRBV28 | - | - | TGTGCCAGCAGTTTTTACAGTAACCAAGAGACCCAGTACTTC | CASSFYSNQETQYF
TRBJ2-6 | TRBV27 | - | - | TGTGCCAGCAGTTTACGGGCAGGCTTTGGGGCCAACGTCCTGACTTTC | CASSLRAGFGANVLTF
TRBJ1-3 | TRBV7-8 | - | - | TGTGCCAGCAGTCCTGGAAACACCATATATTTT | CASSPGNTIYF
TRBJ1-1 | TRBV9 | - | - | TGTGCCAGCAGCCCATCCGGAACAGACAACACTGAAGCTTTCTTT | CASSPSGTDNTEAFF
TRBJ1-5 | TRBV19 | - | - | TGTGCCAGTAGTATGTGGGGGGCACGGAGCAATCAGCCCCAGCATTTT | CASSMWGARSNQPQHF
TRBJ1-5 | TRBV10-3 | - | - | TGTGCCATCAGTGAACTCGCCGGAGGTCAGCCCCAGCATTTT | CAISELAGGQPQHF
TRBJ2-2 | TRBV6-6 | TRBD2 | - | TGTGCCAGCAGTCCAAGACTAGCGCGAACCGGGGAGCTGTTTTTT | CASSPRLARTGELFF
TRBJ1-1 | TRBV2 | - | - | TGTGCCAGCAGTCGCTTCCACACCAATTCTGAAGCTTTCTTT | CASSRFHTNSEAFF
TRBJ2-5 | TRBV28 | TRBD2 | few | TGTGCCAGCAGTTTACGACTAGCGGGGGTGGAGACCCAGTACTTC | CASSLRLAGVETQYF
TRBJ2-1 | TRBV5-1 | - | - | TGCGCCAGCAGCTCTGGCATGGGGGGCCGGCAGTTCTTC | CASSSGMGGRQFF
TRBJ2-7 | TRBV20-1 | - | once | TGCAGTGCTAAAGAAGTCGGGGAGCAGTACTTC | CSAKEVGEQYF
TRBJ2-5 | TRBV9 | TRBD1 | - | TGTGCCAGCAGCGTCGAACAGGGGGTTCAAGAGACCCAGTACTTC | CASSVEQGVQETQYF
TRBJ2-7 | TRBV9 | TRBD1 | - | TGTGCCAGCAGCGTGCCGGGACAGGGGGAGGAGCAGTACTTC | CASSVPGQGEEQYF
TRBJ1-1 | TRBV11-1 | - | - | TGTGCCAGCAGCTTAGCCGGACAGTTGAACACTGAAGCTTTCTTT | CASSLAGQLNTEAFF
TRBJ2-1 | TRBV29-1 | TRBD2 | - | TGCAGCGTTTTTAGCGGGGGGCGTTCCTACAATGAGCAGTTCTTC | CSVFSGGRSYNEQFF
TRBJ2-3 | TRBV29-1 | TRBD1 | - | TGCAGCGTTCAGGACAGGGCTACTAGCACAGATACGCAGTATTTT | CSVQDRATSTDTQYF